What follows are 5 T cell receptor beta chains derived from one specimen sequenced in a study of blood T cell repertoires in COVID-19. The table came from immunoSEQ multiplex PCR; TCRdb's copy has only in-frame clones and leaves some out. The data show 200,000 to 250,000 clones, with about 90% seen just once and 3.1% held by the top ten. The sequenced material came from PBMCs or T cells enriched from blood (not recorded which). The receptors shown here come from a woman aged 45 to 65 in a cohort exposed to, infected with or recovered from COVID-19 (not recorded which).

This rearrangement joins TRBV5-6 to TRBJ1-1; no clear D gene. The CDR3 runs 13 residues. Trimming took off 2 bases at V and 0 bases at J, with 5 bases between the two ends. Germline assignment: CDR1 SGHDT and CDR2 YYEEEE. The CDR3 bases are TGTGCCAGCAGCTTATGGCTGAACACTGAAGCTTTCTTT. It translates to CASSLWLNTEAFF.

This clone occurred a few times. This rearrangement joins TRBV15 to TRBJ1-3, with 7 bases matching TRBD1. The CDR3 sequence is 19 residues long. V gave up 0 bases and J gave up 0 bases; unmatched junction bases: 11. Per the germline V gene, CDR1 is LNHNV and CDR2 is YYDKDF (reference sequence). The CDR3 sequence is CATSRERLDRRLSGNTIYF. In DNA form, the CDR3 reads TGTGCCACCAGCAGAGAGCGGCTGGACAGGCGACTCTCTGGAAACACCATATATTTT. Full variable domain (rest looked up from reference TRBV15 and TRBJ1-3): DAMVIQNPRYQVTQFGKPVTLSCSQTLNHNVMYWYQQKSSQAPKLLFHYYDKDFNNEADTPDNFQSRRPNTSFCFLDIRSPGLGDTAMYLCATSRERLDRRLSGNTIYFGEGSWLTVV.

The chain couples TRBV19 to TRBJ1-5; perhaps TRBD1 as D (5 bases). Looked up from germline, CDR1 is LNHDA and CDR2 is SQIVND (reference sequence). The CDR3 extends over 14 amino acids. Trimming stripped 5 bases from V and 2 bases from J, with 10 bases between. The CDR3 region is CASSAGGGNQPQHF. CDR3 nucleotides: TGTGCCAGTAGTGCCGGGGGAGGCAATCAGCCCCAGCATTTT.

V gene TRBV6-5 combines with J gene TRBJ1-2, with 9 bases fitting TRBD1. CDR3 size: 14 residues. Germline V gives CDR1 MNHEY, CDR2 SVGAGI. The V and J ends lost 7 bases and 6 bases, in that order; junction bases with no gene match: 9. CDR3 nucleotides: TGTGCCAGCACCCGTGTGGGACAGGGAAATGGCTACACCTTC. It yields the protein CASTRVGQGNGYTF.

This clone was picked up a small number of times. The CDR3 DNA reads as TGTGCCAGCAGCCCAGGACAGGGAAATGGCTACACCTTC. Residues: CASSPGQGNGYTF. The rearrangement joins TRBV12-3 or TRBV12-4 to TRBJ1-2, with TRBD1 matching 8 bases. The J segment lost 6 bases and the V segment lost 6 bases, leaving 6 bases of the junction unmatched. The CDR3 loop spans 13 amino acids.